Listed below are T cell receptor beta chains from one sample, sequenced in a study of Ad26.COV2.S vaccination and SARS-CoV-2 variants. The protocol was immunoSEQ multiplex PCR, while the TCRdb copy is restricted to in-frame clones and leaves out a portion. The sample carries around 450,000 clones, about 88% recorded once. The specimen comprised peripheral blood, sampled in a trial of Ad26.COV2.S vaccine versus placebo. These receptors all stem from a person aged 18-65 years who received the Ad26.COV2.S COVID-19 vaccine or a placebo. Both conserved end residues are part of each CDR3. D genes are given only for firm matches. Clone size is shown for a subset of rows, as once, few, many or a class of expanded clone.

CDR3aa	CDR3nt	d_gene	j_gene	len	abundance	v_gene
CASSQEWVAGVVGTGELFF	TGCGCCAGCAGCCAAGAGTGGGTAGCGGGAGTGGTAGGCACCGGGGAGCTGTTTTTT	TRBD2	TRBJ2-2	19	-	TRBV4-3
CASSLYGSNQPQHF	TGCGCCAGCAGCTTGTACGGAAGCAATCAGCCCCAGCATTTT	-	TRBJ1-5	14	-	TRBV5-1
CASAGGSNEKLFF	TGTGCCAGCGCAGGGGGGTCTAATGAAAAACTGTTTTTT	TRBD1	TRBJ1-4	13	-	TRBV11-1
CASYPGTSRPGNTIYF	TGTGCCAGCTACCCAGGGACATCTCGTCCGGGAAACACCATATATTTT	-	TRBJ1-3	16	-	TRBV7-9
CASSQEFLGADGEQFF	TGCGCCAGCAGCCAAGAATTCCTAGGGGCCGACGGAGAGCAGTTCTTC	-	TRBJ2-1	16	-	TRBV4-3
CASSQAGLFTDTQYF	TGCGCCAGCAGCCAAGCGGGCCTTTTTACAGATACGCAGTATTTT	-	TRBJ2-3	15	once	TRBV4-1
CASMTSGRSSTDTQYF	TGTGCCAGCATGACTAGCGGGAGGTCTAGCACAGATACGCAGTATTTT	TRBD2	TRBJ2-3	16	once	TRBV5-6
CARSLGQARGYTF	TGTGCCAGAAGCTTGGGGCAGGCAAGGGGCTACACCTTC	-	TRBJ1-2	13	-	TRBV5-3
CASSRDSLETQYF	TGTGCCAGCAGTCGGGACAGTTTGGAGACCCAGTACTTC	TRBD1	TRBJ2-5	13	-	TRBV5-4
CASSRDSNTDTQYF	TGTGCCAGCAGCCGGGACTCTAACACAGATACGCAGTATTTT	-	TRBJ2-3	14	-	TRBV5-8
CATSRDRQSSEKLFF	TGTGCCACCAGCAGAGATCGGCAGAGTAGTGAAAAACTGTTTTTT	-	TRBJ1-4	15	-	TRBV15
CASGGRGRGLDTQYF	TGTGCCAGCGGGGGGCGGGGACGGGGCTTGGATACGCAGTATTTT	-	TRBJ2-3	15	-	TRBV6-5
CASSLGAGAGTDTQYF	TGTGCCAGCAGCTTAGGGGCAGGTGCGGGCACAGATACGCAGTATTTT	-	TRBJ2-3	16	-	TRBV7-2
CASSGTNTGNTIYF	TGTGCCAGCAGCGGGACGAATACTGGAAACACCATATATTTT	-	TRBJ1-3	14	-	TRBV7-6
CASSLWPLDGYTF	TGTGCCAGCAGTTTATGGCCACTGGATGGCTACACCTTC	-	TRBJ1-2	13	-	TRBV28
CANSEPGVQPQHF	TGTGCCAACTCAGAGCCCGGGGTCCAGCCCCAGCATTTT	-	TRBJ1-5	13	-	TRBV6-5
CASSLDLSGAYNEQFF	TGTGCCAGCAGCTTAGACCTTAGCGGGGCCTACAATGAGCAGTTCTTC	TRBD2	TRBJ2-1	16	-	TRBV11-2
CASSLSRIGENQETQYF	TGCGCCAGCAGCTTGAGTCGGATTGGCGAAAACCAAGAGACCCAGTACTTC	-	TRBJ2-5	17	-	TRBV5-1
CASGYTGVAQPQHF	TGTGCCAGCGGATACACAGGGGTGGCTCAGCCCCAGCATTTT	TRBD1	TRBJ1-5	14	once	TRBV28
CATSPTTPFGNTEAFF	TGTGCCACCAGCCCGACAACACCCTTCGGCAACACTGAAGCTTTCTTT	-	TRBJ1-1	16	-	TRBV15
CASSLLPGGERYSGANVLTF	TGCGCCAGCAGCCTCCTGCCCGGGGGAGAGCGGTACTCTGGGGCCAACGTCCTGACTTTC	-	TRBJ2-6	20	-	TRBV4-3
CASSFGTSEDNEQFF	TGTGCCAGCAGTTTCGGGACTAGCGAAGACAATGAGCAGTTCTTC	TRBD2	TRBJ2-1	15	-	TRBV6-5
CSVAGSGPSYNEQFF	TGCAGCGTGGCCGGGAGCGGGCCCTCCTACAATGAGCAGTTCTTC	-	TRBJ2-1	15	-	TRBV29-1
CASSSSPLGPNTGELFF	TGTGCCAGCAGCTCGTCCCCTTTGGGCCCGAACACCGGGGAGCTGTTTTTT	-	TRBJ2-2	17	-	TRBV13
CAISESEGPSYTF	TGTGCCATCAGTGAGTCGGAAGGACCGAGCTACACCTTC	-	TRBJ1-2	13	-	TRBV10-3
CASSRSYRDLYEQYF	TGCGCCAGCAGCCGCTCTTACAGGGATCTCTACGAGCAGTACTTC	-	TRBJ2-7	15	-	TRBV5-1
CASHRERSNQPQHF	TGTGCCAGCCACAGGGAGAGGAGCAATCAGCCCCAGCATTTT	-	TRBJ1-5	14	-	TRBV2
CASSSPRGERGGYTF	TGTGCCAGTAGCTCCCCAAGGGGGGAGAGGGGAGGCTACACCTTC	-	TRBJ1-2	15	-	TRBV19
CASSIKRTPPNEKLFF	TGTGCCAGTAGTATAAAGAGGACACCTCCTAATGAAAAACTGTTTTTT	-	TRBJ1-4	16	-	TRBV19
CASSLDPSRTDTQYF	TGTGCCAGCAGCTTGGACCCCTCTCGTACAGATACGCAGTATTTT	-	TRBJ2-3	15	-	TRBV5-4
CASSWSGAPYNEQFF	TGTGCCAGTAGTTGGTCTGGGGCACCCTACAATGAGCAGTTCTTC	-	TRBJ2-1	15	-	TRBV19
CASGFARSSSYNSPLHF	TGTGCTAGTGGTTTCGCCCGCTCCAGCTCCTATAATTCACCCCTCCACTTT	-	TRBJ1-6	17	few	TRBV12-5
CASIPTSGSYEQYF	TGTGCCAGCATTCCGACTAGCGGATCCTACGAGCAGTACTTC	TRBD2	TRBJ2-7	14	-	TRBV2
CATSDPAADTQYF	TGTGCCACCAGTGACCCGGCCGCAGATACGCAGTATTTT	-	TRBJ2-3	13	-	TRBV24-1
CASSFFSAGFATEAFF	TGTGCCAGCAGCTTCTTTTCGGCCGGGTTTGCCACTGAAGCTTTCTTT	-	TRBJ1-1	16	-	TRBV9
CSVDGGRGLSTDTQYF	TGCAGCGTTGATGGCGGCAGGGGCCTTAGCACAGATACGCAGTATTTT	-	TRBJ2-3	16	-	TRBV29-1
CAWSVQSGNTIYF	TGTGCCTGGAGTGTACAGTCGGGGAACACCATATATTTT	-	TRBJ1-3	13	-	TRBV30
CATETKMNTEAFF	TGTGCCACCGAGACAAAGATGAACACTGAAGCTTTCTTT	-	TRBJ1-1	13	-	TRBV19